This record covers a single T cell receptor (beta chain). This clonotype has at least ten counts. The clone's antigen remains unknown. No base-level quality is on record; no much larger clone is a single base apart. TCR beta CDR3 regions were amplified from RNA transcripts for repertoire sequencing. HTBI primers and the Qiagen OneStep RT-PCR kit were used in a first-round RT-PCR, which was followed by a second-round multiplex PCR, size selection and purification. The libraries underwent paired-end sequencing with 100 bp reads on an Illumina HiSeq2000. In the original analysis: Reads were processed with SOAPnuke, discarding reads with adapters, uncalled bases, mean Phred below 15, or no exact constant-primer or identifier match. High-quality paired reads were merged with COPE v1.2.5. Each unique nucleotide sequence was defined as a clonotype, and clonotypes were aligned to IMGT TRB V, D and J references with MiTCR v1.1. The analysis was limited to V-J combinations with a frequency above 0.0001, which together covered 99.2% of repertoires. For each V-J combination, a TCR clonal expansion and chaos score was defined as the ratio of F50 clonal expansion to chaos observed in the TCRdist matrix. Features were reduced by Welch's t-statistics and random forest to 10 to 15 V-J combinations, which fed a naive Bayes classifier. Thyroid-blood repertoire similarity was quantified with the Morisita-Horn index. In TCRdb, the public reads were trimmed at Q25 with fastp and aligned with MiXCR, with productive beta chains retained. Here each entry gathers all rows of one CDR3 protein and keeps the most common genes and DNA. TCRdb, not the authors, supplied the V and J calls. A total of about 550,000 distinct CDR3 sequences appear in this sample, roughly 40% of them only once. The top ten clonotypes cover about 4% of the sample.

CDR1 and CDR2 were assigned from the germline V gene (reference sequence) as SEHNR and FQNEAQ. V is pared back by 5 bases and J by 0 bases, with 11 bases lying between the germline termini. From the cysteine through the phenylalanine, the CDR3 covers 14 amino acids. Left in the record is the CDR3 DNA by itself, 42 bases read in frame from the first base. The data are from a study of Graves' ophthalmopathy and Graves' hyperthyroidism (dated by TCRdb to the late 2010s). Background for the entire study: Hyperthyroidism was defined as stable when no progression to ophthalmopathy occurred within 18 months of follow-up. TCR beta repertoire signatures were used to distinguish Graves' ophthalmopathy from Graves' hyperthyroidism and to predict progression to ophthalmopathy. In total, 135 blood samples were TCR-sequenced: roughly 45 ophthalmopathy, approximately 75 hyperthyroidism and 17 hyperthyroidism-to-ophthalmopathy patients. A discovery set of 100 patients (43 ophthalmopathy, 55 to 65 stable hyperthyroidism) was enrolled to explore V-J signatures distinguishing ophthalmopathy from hyperthyroidism. An independent validation cohort comprised roughly 20 hyperthyroidism patients and 15 to 17 patients who later progressed from hyperthyroidism to ophthalmopathy. In more than five hyperthyroidism patients, T-cell repertoires of thyroid tissue and blood were compared. Following sample collection, hyperthyroidism patients were given methimazole at a starting dose of 30 mg daily, and ophthalmopathy patients were given high-dose intravenous methylprednisolone. Overall study results and their limits: Ophthalmopathy was separated from stable hyperthyroidism by the 13-signature model with more than 85% sensitivity and around 81% specificity in cross-validation and with 80%/75% in the test set. Most expanded thyroid clonotypes with a frequency above 0.001 also appeared in blood, which suggests that blood repertoires may reflect the immune response in the thyroid. In validation, the model predicted ophthalmopathy progression with more than 70% sensitivity and approximately 75% specificity; roughly 12 predicted patients were CT-confirmed with GO in a median of 6.5 months. No statistical method was used to predetermine the sample size, and group allocation was not hidden from the investigators.

Patients with hyperthyroidism were aged 18 to 65 years, had been newly diagnosed, and had a disease duration of less than 2 months. Patients with other autoimmune diseases, uncontrolled infections, pregnancy or lactation were excluded from the study. Clinical symptoms, serum thyroxine, TRAb, thyroid ultrasound and orbital computed tomography formed the basis of the diagnosis. Trizol reagent was used to extract the total RNA, and its quality was then checked on an Agilent 2100 Bioanalyzer. The receptor chain draws on TRBV7-9 and TRBJ2-7, with TRBD1 tentatively as D gene (5 bases match). This TCR was sampled from an adult man with Graves' hyperthyroidism. Sequencing was carried out using peripheral blood or thyroid tissue (not recorded which). CDR3 reads: CASSPDSNSYEQYF. At the DNA level, the sequence is TGTGCCAGCAGCCCAGACAGCAACTCCTACGAGCAGTACTTC.